This T cell receptor (beta chain) is drawn from a study of neurological immune-mediated disorders. This clonotype was counted at least ten times. Indicated time point: longitudinal time-point 2. TCRdb processed the 5' RACE reads anew with MiXCR; each CDR3 protein has one entry. The sample holds tens of thousands of distinct CDR3 sequences, roughly 13% seen once. Germline V gene sequence: CDR1 SGHRS, CDR2 YFSETQ. Trimming cost V 0 bases and J 1 base, with 7 bases left between them. This CDR3 region has 14 residues. This receptor was identified in a female donor with HTLV-1-associated myelopathy (HAM/TSP). V and J are TRBV5-1 and TRBJ1-1; the D is unclear. Sequenced material: PBMCs. The CDR3 bases are TGCGCCAGCAGCTTGGCCGCACCGAACACTGAAGCTTTCTTT. Amino acid sequence: CASSLAAPNTEAFF.